These 8 T cell receptor beta chains share one sample of origin, sequenced in a study of shared clonotypes between healthy human individuals. Sequenced by immunoSEQ multiplex PCR; TCRdb stores in-frame clones only, minus some. The sample consists of 2.3 million or so clones, over 90% of them appearing once. The sequenced sample was naive CD4+ T cells from PBMCs. Subset indicated: CD45RA+ positively selected. Receptors were obtained from a man aged 18 to 29 in good health. Some clones in this sample may be carry-over from other donors' samples.

The V gene is TRBV6-1, the J gene TRBJ2-7; no reliable D call. The germline gives CDR1 MNHNS, CDR2 SASEGT. Trimming took off 5 bases at V and 2 bases at J, with 13 bases between the two ends. The CDR3 sequence is 14 residues long. The CDR3 DNA is TGTGCCAGCAGTCTCGACCCGCAAGCCTACGAGCAGTACTTC. Its protein product is CASSLDPQAYEQYF.

The chain employs TRBV5-4 and TRBJ2-7; no definite D call. Trimming removed 1 base at V and 0 bases at J, with 8 bases between. This CDR3 comprises 14 residues. The germline V gene encodes CDR1 SGHNT and CDR2 YYREEE (reference sequence). CDR3 in DNA: TGTGCCAGCAGCTTGTCAAGCGTCTCCTACGAGCAGTACTTC. Its translation is CASSLSSVSYEQYF.

V is TRBV7-2 and J is TRBJ2-3; D uncertain. CDR3 length equals 15 residues. The V end was cut by 5 bases, the J end by 6 bases, with 18 bases between. The germline gives CDR1 SGHTA, CDR2 FQGNSA. For the CDR3, the DNA is TGTGCCAGCAGCCCACGACGGCCTGCGGCGGATACGCAGTATTTT. This translates into CASSPRRPAADTQYF. The full variable domain, its missing parts supplied by reference TRBV7-2 and TRBJ2-3, is GAGVSQSPSNKVTEKGKDVELRCDPISGHTALYWYRQSLGQGLEFLIYFQGNSAPDKSGLPSDRFSAERTGGSVSTLTIQRTQQEDSAVYLCASSPRRPAADTQYFGPGTRLTVL.

The chain joins TRBV30 to TRBJ2-7; 7 positions agree with TRBD2. CDR1 and CDR2 (germline): GTSNPN, SVGIG (reference sequence). The CDR3 has 14 residues. Trimming removed 0 bases from V and 3 bases from J; junction bases left unmatched: 5. CDR3 DNA sequence: TGTGCCTGGAGTGTTGGGACTATCGGCTACGAGCAGTACTTC. Protein sequence: CAWSVGTIGYEQYF.

For this clone: The germline gene is not matched at one end of the junction; a read error may be the cause. This sequence joins TRBV6-5 and TRBJ2-5; no definite D call. Germline V gene sequence: CDR1 MNHEY, CDR2 SVGAGI. This CDR3 is 15 amino acids long. CDR3 amino acids: CASSHSQANQETQYF. The CDR3 DNA reads as TGTGCCAGCAGTCACTCTCAGGCCAATCAAGAGACCCAGTACTTC.

This clone was recorded once. CDR3 amino acids: CASSTRSSGNTIYF. The CDR3, as DNA: TGTGCCAGCAGCACCCGGAGCTCTGGAAACACCATATATTTT. The chain has TRBV5-4 and TRBJ1-3; D is unclear. CDR1 is SGHNT and CDR2 is YYREEE in the germline V gene (reference sequence). The CDR3 totals 14 residues. V was clipped by 4 bases and J by 0 bases, with 8 bases between them. Full variable domain (missing parts from reference TRBV5-4 and TRBJ1-3): ETGVTQSPTHLIKTRGQQVTLRCSSQSGHNTVSWYQQALGQGPQFIFQYYREEENGRGNFPPRFSGLQFPNYSSELNVNALELDDSALYLCASSTRSSGNTIYFGEGSWLTVV.

This clone was seen a handful of times. The rearrangement joins TRBV5-4 to TRBJ1-2; D not resolved. The CDR3 spans 13 residues. V was cut by 4 bases and J by 6 bases, with 13 bases left in between. CDR1 is SGHNT, CDR2 YYREEE, per germline (reference sequence). The CDR3: CASSPAETDGYTF. Here the CDR3 DNA reads TGTGCCAGCAGCCCGGCGGAGACTGATGGCTACACCTTC.

This chain links TRBV18 with TRBJ1-2; 9 bases line up with TRBD1. V gave up 2 bases and J gave up 8 bases; unmatched junction bases: 12. Germline V gives CDR1 KGHSH, CDR2 LQKENI. CDR3 length: 16 amino acids. The CDR3 reads CASSPGTGSQGGGYTF. CDR3 sequence (DNA): TGTGCCAGCTCACCAGGGACAGGGAGTCAAGGAGGAGGCTACACCTTC.